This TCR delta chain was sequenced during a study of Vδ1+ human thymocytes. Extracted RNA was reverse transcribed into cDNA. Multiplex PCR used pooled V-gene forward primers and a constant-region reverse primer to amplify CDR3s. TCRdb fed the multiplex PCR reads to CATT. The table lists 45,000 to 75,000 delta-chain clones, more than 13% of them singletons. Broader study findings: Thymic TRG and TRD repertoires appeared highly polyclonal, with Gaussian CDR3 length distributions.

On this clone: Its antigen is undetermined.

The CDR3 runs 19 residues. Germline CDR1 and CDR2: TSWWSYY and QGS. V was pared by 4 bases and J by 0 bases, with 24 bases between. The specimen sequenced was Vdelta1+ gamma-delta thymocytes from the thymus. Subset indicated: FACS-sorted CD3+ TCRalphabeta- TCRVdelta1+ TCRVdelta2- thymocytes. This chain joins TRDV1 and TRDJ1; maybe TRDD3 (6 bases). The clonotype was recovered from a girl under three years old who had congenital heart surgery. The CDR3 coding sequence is TGTGCTCTTGGGGCCAGCCTAGTGTGGGATAGTCGGGACACCGATAAACTCATCTTT. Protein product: CALGASLVWDSRDTDKLIF.